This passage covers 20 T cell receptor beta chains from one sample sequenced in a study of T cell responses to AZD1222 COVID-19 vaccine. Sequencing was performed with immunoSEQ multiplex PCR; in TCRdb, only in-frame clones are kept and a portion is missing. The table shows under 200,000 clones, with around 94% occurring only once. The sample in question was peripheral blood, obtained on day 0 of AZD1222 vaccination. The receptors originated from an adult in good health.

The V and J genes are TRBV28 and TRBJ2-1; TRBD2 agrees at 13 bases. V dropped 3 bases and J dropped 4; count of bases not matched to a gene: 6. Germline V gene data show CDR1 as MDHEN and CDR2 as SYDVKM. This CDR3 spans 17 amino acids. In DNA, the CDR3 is TGTGCCAGCAGTTTCTTGAAGACTAGCGGGAGGTACAATGAGCAGTTCTTC. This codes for CASSFLKTSGRYNEQFF.

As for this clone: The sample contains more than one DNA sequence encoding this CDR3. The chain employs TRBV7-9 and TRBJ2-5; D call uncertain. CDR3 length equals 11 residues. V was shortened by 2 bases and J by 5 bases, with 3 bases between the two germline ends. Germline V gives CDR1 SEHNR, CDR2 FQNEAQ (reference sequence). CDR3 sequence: CASSLSETQYF. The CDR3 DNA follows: TGTGCCAGCAGCTTATCCGAGACCCAGTACTTC.

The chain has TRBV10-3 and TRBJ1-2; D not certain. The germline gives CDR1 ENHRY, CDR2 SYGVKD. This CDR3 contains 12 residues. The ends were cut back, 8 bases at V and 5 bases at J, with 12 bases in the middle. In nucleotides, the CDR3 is TGTGCCATCCGGGCCGGGGATTATGGCTACACCTTC. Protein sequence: CAIRAGDYGYTF.

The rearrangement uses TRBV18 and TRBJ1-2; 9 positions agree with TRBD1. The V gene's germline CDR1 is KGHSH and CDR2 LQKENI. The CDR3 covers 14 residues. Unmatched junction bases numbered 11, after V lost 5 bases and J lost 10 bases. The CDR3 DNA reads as TGTGCCAGCTCAGAACCGGGACAGGGAGTCGACTACACCTTC. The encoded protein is CASSEPGQGVDYTF.

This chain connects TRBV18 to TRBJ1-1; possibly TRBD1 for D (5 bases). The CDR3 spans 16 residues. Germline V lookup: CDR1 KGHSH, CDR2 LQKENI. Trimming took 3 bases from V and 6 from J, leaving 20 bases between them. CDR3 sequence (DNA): TGTGCCAGCTCACCCGGGGCAGGCAGGGCGGGCGCTGAAGCTTTCTTT. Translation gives CASSPGAGRAGAEAFF.

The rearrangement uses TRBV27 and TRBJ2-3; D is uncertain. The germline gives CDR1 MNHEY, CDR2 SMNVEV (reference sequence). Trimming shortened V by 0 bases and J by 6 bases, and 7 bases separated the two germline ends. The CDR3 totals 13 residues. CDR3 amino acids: CASSLSLGDTQYF. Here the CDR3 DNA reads TGTGCCAGCAGTTTATCGTTGGGGGATACGCAGTATTTT.

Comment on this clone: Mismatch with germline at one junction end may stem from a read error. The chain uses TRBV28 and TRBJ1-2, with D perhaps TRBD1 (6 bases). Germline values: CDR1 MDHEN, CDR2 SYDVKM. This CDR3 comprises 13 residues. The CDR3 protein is CASNLSGEYGYTF. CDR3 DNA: TGTGCCAGCAATTTATCAGGGGAATATGGCTACACCTTC.

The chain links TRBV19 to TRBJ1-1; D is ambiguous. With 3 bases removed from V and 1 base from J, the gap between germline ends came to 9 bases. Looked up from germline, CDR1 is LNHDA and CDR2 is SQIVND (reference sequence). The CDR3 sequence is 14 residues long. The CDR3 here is CASSMGTANTEAFF. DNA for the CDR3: TGTGCCAGTAGTATGGGTACAGCGAACACTGAAGCTTTCTTT.

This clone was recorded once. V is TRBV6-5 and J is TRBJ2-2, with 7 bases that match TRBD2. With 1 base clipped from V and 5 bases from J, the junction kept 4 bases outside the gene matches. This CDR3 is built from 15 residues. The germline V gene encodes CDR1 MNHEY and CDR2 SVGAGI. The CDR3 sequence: CASSYLAGETGELFF. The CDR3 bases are TGTGCCAGCAGTTACTTGGCGGGAGAAACCGGGGAGCTGTTTTTT.

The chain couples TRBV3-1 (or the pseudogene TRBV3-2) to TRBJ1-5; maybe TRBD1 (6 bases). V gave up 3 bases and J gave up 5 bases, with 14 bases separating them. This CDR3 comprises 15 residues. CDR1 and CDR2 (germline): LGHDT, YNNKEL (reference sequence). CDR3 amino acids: CASSQYSGVDQPQHF. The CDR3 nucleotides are TGTGCCAGCAGCCAGTATTCAGGGGTAGATCAGCCCCAGCATTTT.

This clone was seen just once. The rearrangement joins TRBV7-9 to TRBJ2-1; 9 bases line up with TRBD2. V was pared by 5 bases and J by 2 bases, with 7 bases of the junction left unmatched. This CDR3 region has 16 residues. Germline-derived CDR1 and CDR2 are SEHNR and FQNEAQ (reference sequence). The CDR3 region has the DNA TGTGCCAGCAGCCCAGATAGCGGGAGCACCTACAATGAGCAGTTCTTC. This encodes CASSPDSGSTYNEQFF.

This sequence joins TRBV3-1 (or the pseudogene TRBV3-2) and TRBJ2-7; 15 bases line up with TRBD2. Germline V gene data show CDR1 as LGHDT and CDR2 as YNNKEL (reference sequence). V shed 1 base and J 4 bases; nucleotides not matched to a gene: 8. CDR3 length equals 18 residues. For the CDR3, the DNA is TGTGCCAGCAGCCAAGCCGGGACTAGCGGGAGGAGGAGGTACGAGCAGTACTTC. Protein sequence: CASSQAGTSGRRRYEQYF.

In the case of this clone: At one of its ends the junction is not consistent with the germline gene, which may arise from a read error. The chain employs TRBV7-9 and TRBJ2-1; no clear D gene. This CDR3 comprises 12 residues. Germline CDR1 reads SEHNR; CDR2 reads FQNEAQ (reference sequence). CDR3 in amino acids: CASSLSVGPRVF. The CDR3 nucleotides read TGTGCCAGCAGCTTATCCGTGGGCCCCCGGGTCTTC.

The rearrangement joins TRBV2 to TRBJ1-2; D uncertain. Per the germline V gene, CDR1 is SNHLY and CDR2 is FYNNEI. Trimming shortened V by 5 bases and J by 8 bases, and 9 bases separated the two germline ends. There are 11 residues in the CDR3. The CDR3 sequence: CASSPLGGYTF. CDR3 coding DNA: TGTGCCAGCAGTCCATTAGGCGGCTACACCTTC.

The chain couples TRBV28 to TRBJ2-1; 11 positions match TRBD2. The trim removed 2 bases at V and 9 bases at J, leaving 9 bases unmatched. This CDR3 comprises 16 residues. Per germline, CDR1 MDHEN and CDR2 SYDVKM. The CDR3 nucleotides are TGTGCCAGCAGTTTACCTGGGCTAGCGGGAGGCACTGAGCAGTTCTTC. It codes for CASSLPGLAGGTEQFF. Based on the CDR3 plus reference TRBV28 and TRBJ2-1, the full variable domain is DVKVTQSSRYLVKRTGEKVFLECVQDMDHENMFWYRQDPGLGLRLIYFSYDVKMKEKGDIPEGYSVSREKKERFSLILESASTNQTSMYLCASSLPGLAGGTEQFFGPGTRLTVL.

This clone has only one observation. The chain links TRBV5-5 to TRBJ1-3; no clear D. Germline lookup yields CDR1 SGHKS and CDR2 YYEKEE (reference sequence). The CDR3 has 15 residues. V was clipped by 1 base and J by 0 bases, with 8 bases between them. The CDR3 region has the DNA TGTGCCAGCAGCTTGCGGAGTCTCTCTGGAAACACCATATATTTT. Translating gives CASSLRSLSGNTIYF.

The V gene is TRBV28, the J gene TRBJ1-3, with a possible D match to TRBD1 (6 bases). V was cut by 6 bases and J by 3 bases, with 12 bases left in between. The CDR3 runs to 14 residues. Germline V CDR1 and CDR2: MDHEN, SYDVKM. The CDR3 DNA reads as TGTGCCAGCAGCTCGACAGGTAGTGGAAACACCATATATTTT. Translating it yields CASSSTGSGNTIYF. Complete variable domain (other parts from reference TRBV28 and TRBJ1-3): DVKVTQSSRYLVKRTGEKVFLECVQDMDHENMFWYRQDPGLGLRLIYFSYDVKMKEKGDIPEGYSVSREKKERFSLILESASTNQTSMYLCASSSTGSGNTIYFGEGSWLTVV.

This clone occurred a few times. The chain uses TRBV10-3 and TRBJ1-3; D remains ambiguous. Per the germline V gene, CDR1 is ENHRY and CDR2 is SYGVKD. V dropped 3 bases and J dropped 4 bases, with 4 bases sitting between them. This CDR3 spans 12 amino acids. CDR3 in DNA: TGTGCCATCAGTGAAACGGGAAACACCATATATTTT. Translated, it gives CAISETGNTIYF.

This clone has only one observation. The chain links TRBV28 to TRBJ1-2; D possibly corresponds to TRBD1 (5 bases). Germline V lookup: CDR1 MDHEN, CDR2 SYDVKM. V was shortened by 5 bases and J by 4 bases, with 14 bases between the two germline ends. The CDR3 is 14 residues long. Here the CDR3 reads CASSPGGAAYGYTF. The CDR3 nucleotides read TGTGCCAGCAGTCCGGGCGGGGCAGCCTATGGCTACACCTTC.

CDR3 nucleotides: TGTGCCAGCGGATCAGGGGGCGCGGACTATGGCTACACCTTC. Residues: CASGSGGADYGYTF. J is TRBJ1-2 and V is TRBV6-5; 8 nucleotides line up with TRBD1. CDR3 length: 14 amino acids. The germline gives CDR1 MNHEY, CDR2 SVGAGI. V gave up 8 bases and J gave up 3 bases; unmatched junction bases: 8.